This TCR beta chain was captured by sequencing in a study of T cell clonality in common variable immunodeficiency. Whole-study findings and limits: In common variable immunodeficiency, TCR beta chains reportedly carried fewer deletions and N-nucleotide insertions.

In its sample, this clone was seen many times. Its target is not known. The read stops 3 residues short of the end of the CDR3; the missing end is completed from the germline J gene. Sequencing input was equivalent genomic DNA from CVID and controls. Sequencing was performed with immunoSEQ multiplex PCR; in TCRdb, only in-frame clones are kept and a portion is missing. The sample was found to contain about 25,000 clones, and every one recurs. This CDR3 contains 14 residues. Germline loops: CDR1 MNHEY, CDR2 SVGEGT. The sequenced material came from peripheral blood mononuclear cells. The origin of this receptor is a human donor with common variable immunodeficiency. This chain joins TRBV6-2 or TRBV6-3 and TRBJ2-3; the match to TRBD2 covers 10 bases. The CDR3 region is CASSSAGGPIAQYF. CDR3 DNA (partial): TGTGCCAGCAGTTCAGCGGGAGGGCCCATCGCG.